Presented here are 3 T cell receptor beta chains from one specimen sequenced in a study of blood T cell repertoires in COVID-19. TCRdb's table, derived via immunoSEQ multiplex PCR, lists solely in-frame clones and lacks some. This table holds approximately 200,000 clones, 65% to 85% found once. The sample was PBMCs or T cells enriched from blood (not recorded which). Source of these receptors: a woman aged 40 to 49 with acute COVID-19.

V is TRBV5-4 and J is TRBJ2-5; D gene uncertain. CDR3 length: 15 amino acids. In germline, CDR1 is SGHNT, CDR2 YYREEE (reference sequence). Trimming stripped 4 bases from V and 2 bases from J, with 15 bases between. For the CDR3, the DNA is TGTGCCAGCAGCGTAACCTCTACCTTACAAGAGACCCAGTACTTC. It encodes CASSVTSTLQETQYF.

The CDR3 here is CASSLDAGSYNEQFF. CDR3 nucleotide sequence: TGCGCCAGCAGCTTGGACGCAGGATCCTACAATGAGCAGTTCTTC. J is TRBJ2-1 and V is TRBV5-1; D gene uncertain. The CDR3 is made up of 15 amino acids. Per germline, CDR1 SGHRS and CDR2 YFSETQ. Trimming removed 0 bases from V and 1 base from J, with 8 bases in between.

V is TRBV28 and J is TRBJ1-3, with 8 bases lining up with TRBD1. CDR3 length: 15 amino acids. Trimming cost V 9 bases and J 0 bases; bases outside gene matches: 7. Germline loops: CDR1 MDHEN, CDR2 SYDVKM. In nucleotides, the CDR3 is TGTGCCAGTGGACAGGGTTTACACTCTGGAAACACCATATATTTT. This translates into CASGQGLHSGNTIYF.